A selection of T cell receptor beta chains follows, all from one sample in a study of blood T cell repertoires in COVID-19. The assay was immunoSEQ multiplex PCR, and TCRdb's table has in-frame clones only and misses some. The sample consists of about 260,000 clones, 88% of them appearing once. The sample comprised peripheral blood. The receptor set was obtained from a human donor in a cohort sampled during active COVID-19. CDR3s include the opening cysteine and the closing phenylalanine or tryptophan. A D gene is named only where the DNA matches it firmly. Only some rows state a clone size, as once, few, many or a class for expanded clones.

TRBV3-1/TRBV3-2	.	TRBJ1-1	TRBD1	TGTGCCAGCAGCCCTTCGGGACAGAGGGACACTGAAGCTTTCTTT	CASSPSGQRDTEAFF
TRBV27	.	TRBJ2-5	TRBD2	TGTGCCAGCAGTTTATATGGGACTAGCGGGAGTATAAGAGAGACCCAGTACTTC	CASSLYGTSGSIRETQYF
TRBV2	.	TRBJ1-4	TRBD1	TGTGCCAGCAGATTCGAGGGGGCTGGAGAAAAACTGTTTTTT	CASRFEGAGEKLFF
TRBV4-2	.	TRBJ2-7	TRBD2	TGTGCCAGCAGCCAAGGCAGCGGGACGTTCTACGAGCAGTACTTC	CASSQGSGTFYEQYF
TRBV7-8	.	TRBJ2-7	.	TGTGCCAGCAGCTTAGCGGCCGGGACCTACGAGCAGTACTTC	CASSLAAGTYEQYF
TRBV28	.	TRBJ2-7	.	TGTGCCAGCCGAGGGGGGGCCTACGAGCAGTACTTC	CASRGGAYEQYF
TRBV9	.	TRBJ2-6	.	TGTGCCAGCAGCGTAGCGGTTACGGAGGGGCACTCTGGGGCCAACGTCCTGACTTTC	CASSVAVTEGHSGANVLTF
TRBV20-1	.	TRBJ2-1	.	TGCAGTGCTAGCACTAGGGGGGGGCAGTTCTTC	CSASTRGGQFF
TRBV30	.	TRBJ2-2	.	TGTGCCTGGGGAAAGGCGGCCGGGGAGCTGTTTTTT	CAWGKAAGELFF
TRBV6-2/TRBV6-3	.	TRBJ1-5	.	TGTGCCAGCAGTTCTGCTGGGCAGGGTAATCAGCCCCAGCATTTT	CASSSAGQGNQPQHF
TRBV19	.	TRBJ1-3	.	TGTGCCAGTAGTATAGCTCGGGGTGACACCATATATTTT	CASSIARGDTIYF
TRBV6-2/TRBV6-3	.	TRBJ2-5	.	TGTGCCAGCAGTTACCAGGCAGGGAGGTCCCAGTACTTC	CASSYQAGRSQYF
TRBV6-5	.	TRBJ2-7	.	TGTGCCAGCAGTTACGGCGGGACCCTTTTCGAGCAGTACTTC	CASSYGGTLFEQYF
TRBV7-9	.	TRBJ2-1	TRBD2	TGTGCCAGCAGCGCCGAACTAGCGGGGGGGCCGTATGAGCAGTTCTTC	CASSAELAGGPYEQFF
TRBV11-2	once	TRBJ2-7	.	TGTGCCAGCAGCTTAGGGGGCTTGCAGTACTTC	CASSLGGLQYF
TRBV19	.	TRBJ1-2	TRBD1	TGTGCCAGCTTGCGACAGGGTGTTCATGGCTACACCTTC	CASLRQGVHGYTF
TRBV10-3	.	TRBJ2-7	TRBD1	TGTGCCACCGGGACAGTAAAGATTTCCTACGAGCAGTACTTC	CATGTVKISYEQYF
TRBV4-2	.	TRBJ1-2	TRBD1	TGTGCCAGCAGCAGAACAGGGGTGGGCTATGGCTACACCTTC	CASSRTGVGYGYTF
TRBV18	.	TRBJ1-1	TRBD1	TGTGCCAGCTCACCGCGGACAGGCGGTGGTGTTGGCACTGAAGCTTTCTTT	CASSPRTGGGVGTEAFF
TRBV9	.	TRBJ2-7	.	TGTGCCAGCAGCATAACCAGTGGAGGGGTGCGGAACTACGAGCAGTACTTC	CASSITSGGVRNYEQYF
TRBV9	.	TRBJ2-1	TRBD2	TGTGCCAGCAGCGTCGGAGCGGGGGGCTACAATGAGCAGTTCTTC	CASSVGAGGYNEQFF
TRBV24-1	.	TRBJ2-7	TRBD1	TGTGCCACCAGTGCCGGACAGGGTTCCTACGAGCAGTACTTC	CATSAGQGSYEQYF
TRBV11-2	.	TRBJ1-4	.	TGTGCCAGCAGCCAGGGCGCGACCAGGGCAACTAATGAAAAACTGTTTTTT	CASSQGATRATNEKLFF
TRBV6-6	.	TRBJ1-2	.	TGTGCCAGCAGCCACATGCGGGGGGGCGTCTATGGCTACACCTTC	CASSHMRGGVYGYTF
TRBV28	.	TRBJ2-1	.	TGTGCCAGCAGTTTAGGTATAGCGGAGAGCTCCTACAATGAGCAGTTCTTC	CASSLGIAESSYNEQFF
TRBV4-3	.	TRBJ1-2	TRBD1	TGCGCCAGCAGCCAAGATAGTCCGGGACAGGGTAAACATGGCTACACCTTC	CASSQDSPGQGKHGYTF
TRBV19	.	TRBJ1-3	.	TGTGCCAGTAGTATACAGGGCCCAGGAAACACCATATATTTT	CASSIQGPGNTIYF
TRBV10-3	once	TRBJ1-5	.	TGTGCCACGGCCAGGGGAAGCAATCAGCCCCAGCATTTT	CATARGSNQPQHF
TRBV29-1	.	TRBJ1-2	.	TGCAGCGTGTCGGGGGGTGAGGGCTATGGCTACACCTTC	CSVSGGEGYGYTF
TRBV19	once	TRBJ2-7	TRBD1	TGTGCCAGTAGTACCCCGGGACAGGGGACCTACGAGCAGTACTTC	CASSTPGQGTYEQYF
TRBV29-1	.	TRBJ1-6	.	TGCAGCGTTGGGGGCCAGGGTAGCACCCTCCACTTT	CSVGGQGSTLHF
TRBV15	.	TRBJ2-1	.	TGTGCCACCAGCAGAGGAGGAGGGCCGAGCTCCTACAATGAGCAGTTCTTC	CATSRGGGPSSYNEQFF
TRBV18	once	TRBJ2-1	TRBD2	TGTGCCAGCTCCCCTTCTCTAGCGGGGGGACGAGATGAGCAGTTCTTC	CASSPSLAGGRDEQFF
TRBV3-1/TRBV3-2	.	TRBJ1-2	.	TGTGCCAGCAGCCAAGCTCTTTACTATGGCTACACCTTC	CASSQALYYGYTF
TRBV30	once	TRBJ2-2	.	TGTGCCTGGAGCAGAGGGACACGCTTGAACACCGGGGAGCTGTTTTTT	CAWSRGTRLNTGELFF
TRBV7-8	.	TRBJ2-3	TRBD2	TGTGCCAGCAGCCCCCGACTAGCGGGGGACACAGATACGCAGTATTTT	CASSPRLAGDTDTQYF
TRBV28	.	TRBJ2-3	TRBD2	TGTGCCAGCACTATCGGGAGGAAATTGTATGCAGATACGCAGTATTTT	CASTIGRKLYADTQYF
TRBV5-1	.	TRBJ2-7	.	TGCGCCAGCAGTCGAAGGTGGTCCACAGGCCTTGGCTACGAGCAGTACTTC	CASSRRWSTGLGYEQYF
TRBV7-6	.	TRBJ1-2	.	TGTGCCAGCAGCTTAGTACAGGACGGCTACACCTTC	CASSLVQDGYTF
TRBV28	.	TRBJ1-5	.	TGTGCCAGCAGTTTGTTGGGGGAGGGCAATCAGCCCCAGCATTTT	CASSLLGEGNQPQHF
TRBV3-1/TRBV3-2	.	TRBJ2-7	.	TGTGCCAGCAGCAATCTATGGAGGACGGTCGCCTACGAGCAGTACTTC	CASSNLWRTVAYEQYF
TRBV30	.	TRBJ2-7	.	TGTGCCTGGGGAATTACAGCCTACGAGCAGTACTTC	CAWGITAYEQYF
TRBV10-1	.	TRBJ2-7	TRBD2	TGCGCCAGCAGTGATAAGCGGGGGGTCTCCTACGAGCAGTACTTC	CASSDKRGVSYEQYF
TRBV6-5	.	TRBJ2-2	.	TGTGCCAGCAGTTCCCGGAGGACCGAGAACACCGGGGAGCTGTTTTTT	CASSSRRTENTGELFF
TRBV2	.	TRBJ2-7	TRBD1	TGTGCCAGCAAGGGGACAGACAACTACGAGCAGTACTTC	CASKGTDNYEQYF
TRBV6-2/TRBV6-3	.	TRBJ2-2	.	TGTGCCAGCAGCGGGGGCGGACCTTACATTAACACCGGGGAGCTGTTTTTT	CASSGGGPYINTGELFF
TRBV3-1/TRBV3-2	few	TRBJ2-7	.	TGTGCCAGCAGCGAAACTTACGAGCAGTACTTC	CASSETYEQYF
TRBV4-3	.	TRBJ2-4	.	TGCGCCAGCAGCCAAGACCCCGCCCGTCCGGGGGTAAACATTCAGTACTTC	CASSQDPARPGVNIQYF
TRBV5-5	.	TRBJ2-7	.	TGTGCCAGCAGCTTTGGGACAAATGAGTACGAGCAGTACTTC	CASSFGTNEYEQYF
TRBV3-1/TRBV3-2	.	TRBJ1-1	.	TGTGCCAGCAGCCAAGTCTCGGGGGTGAACACTGAAGCTTTCTTT	CASSQVSGVNTEAFF
TRBV5-1	.	TRBJ1-2	TRBD1	TGCGCCAGCAGCACCGGGACAGCTAACTATGGCTACACCTTC	CASSTGTANYGYTF
TRBV2	.	TRBJ2-2	.	TGTGCCAGCAGGGGAGGACTTTTAAACACCGGGGAGCTGTTTTTT	CASRGGLLNTGELFF
TRBV5-4	.	TRBJ2-7	.	TGTGCCAGCAGCTTGGTGTCGGTGGACGAGCAGTACTTC	CASSLVSVDEQYF
TRBV13	.	TRBJ1-2	.	TGTGCCAGCTCCGAAAGGTTAGGGGGTGTCGGCTACACCTTC	CASSERLGGVGYTF
TRBV5-1	.	TRBJ2-7	.	TGCGCCAGCAGCTTGGCCGCCAGCTACGAGCAGTACTTC	CASSLAASYEQYF
TRBV7-9	.	TRBJ2-4	TRBD1	TGTGCCAGCAGCTATCCTCGGACAGGGGGGCGGGACATTCAGTACTTC	CASSYPRTGGRDIQYF
TRBV30	.	TRBJ1-3	.	TGTGCCTGGAGTGTAATGTCCGTCTCTGGAAACACCATATATTTT	CAWSVMSVSGNTIYF
TRBV3-1/TRBV3-2	.	TRBJ2-7	.	TGTGCCAGCAGCCAGACAGAGACCTACGAGCAGTACTTC	CASSQTETYEQYF